Shown below are 22 T cell receptor beta chains from a single sample sequenced in a study of blood T cell repertoires in COVID-19. The assay was immunoSEQ multiplex PCR, and TCRdb's table has in-frame clones only and misses some. The sample holds roughly 400,000 clones; approximately 91% are singletons and the top ten take about 1.5%. Input material: PBMCs or T cells enriched from blood (not recorded which). Receptor source: a woman under 30 who had been exposed to COVID-19.

The chain links TRBV7-9 to TRBJ1-2, with 11 bases fitting TRBD1. The junction had 6 bases not matched to a gene; V was cut back by 4 bases and J by 8 bases. From germline, CDR1 is SEHNR and CDR2 FQNEAQ (reference sequence). This CDR3 is built from 14 residues. The CDR3, as DNA: TGTGCCAGCAGCTCCGGACAGGGGGCTATCGGCTACACCTTC. It is translated as CASSSGQGAIGYTF.

This clone has a single count. This chain uses TRBV24-1 with TRBJ2-7; D may be TRBD1 (7 bases). CDR1 and CDR2 (germline): KGHDR, SFDVKD. V lost 4 bases and J 4 bases, leaving 19 bases between the germline ends. The CDR3 sequence is 16 residues long. The CDR3 DNA follows: TGTGCCACCAGTGACCCAGGCCAGGGGGGAGGATACGAGCAGTACTTC. It is translated as CATSDPGQGGGYEQYF.

About this clone itself: The germline gene is not matched at one end of the junction; a read error may be the cause. The CDR3 loop reads CASSLQGPTDTQYF. The CDR3 DNA follows: TGTGCTAGCAGCTTACAGGGCCCCACAGATACGCAGTATTTT. The chain has TRBV7-7 and TRBJ2-3; the D gene is possibly TRBD1 (6 bases). The CDR3 covers 14 residues. Germline CDR1 reads SSHAT; CDR2 reads FNYEAQ (reference sequence).

The chain carries TRBV2 and TRBJ2-3, with D possibly matching TRBD2 (5 bases). Trimming took 1 base from V and 2 from J, leaving 7 bases between them. This CDR3 comprises 14 residues. Looked up from germline, CDR1 is SNHLY and CDR2 is FYNNEI. This chain's CDR3 is CASSEVLATDTQYF. The CDR3 nucleotides read TGTGCCAGCAGTGAAGTGCTAGCCACAGATACGCAGTATTTT.

This sequence joins TRBV28 and TRBJ1-6; 7 nucleotides agree with TRBD1. V dropped 2 bases and J dropped 7; count of bases not matched to a gene: 2. Germline lookup yields CDR1 MDHEN and CDR2 SYDVKM. The CDR3 has 14 amino acids. The DNA of the CDR3 is TGTGCCAGCAGTTTAGGACAGGACAATTCACCCCTCCACTTT. Protein product: CASSLGQDNSPLHF.

This clone was recorded a few times. This sequence joins TRBV11-2 and TRBJ2-7; TRBD1 agrees at 10 bases. With 5 bases clipped from V and 4 bases from J, the junction kept 8 bases outside the gene matches. CDR3 length equals 15 residues. The germline V gene encodes CDR1 SGHAT and CDR2 FQNNGV. CDR3 loop: CASSLSTGGTYEQYF. The CDR3 nucleotides are TGTGCCAGCAGCCTCTCGACAGGGGGCACGTACGAGCAGTACTTC.

The chain is built from TRBV18 and TRBJ1-3; 8 nucleotides align to TRBD1. V dropped 2 bases and J dropped 3; count of bases not matched to a gene: 6. CDR1 and CDR2 from the germline V gene are KGHSH and LQKENI. The CDR3 covers 16 residues. This CDR3 reads CASSPAQGAFGNTIYF. In DNA, the CDR3 is TGTGCCAGCTCACCAGCTCAGGGGGCATTTGGAAACACCATATATTTT.

The CDR3 region is CASSAGQDGRQPQHF. The CDR3 coding sequence is TGTGCCAGCAGCGCTGGACAGGACGGGCGTCAGCCCCAGCATTTT. The rearrangement uses TRBV9 and TRBJ1-5, with 7 bases identical to TRBD1. After removal of 3 bases from V and 6 bases from J, the junction contained 9 bases not matched to a gene. The CDR3 sequence is 15 residues long. Germline V lookup: CDR1 SGDLS, CDR2 YYNGEE.

This chain links TRBV29-1 with TRBJ2-3; possible D gene TRBD1, 6 bases. The length of the CDR3 is 16 residues. The V and J ends lost 0 bases and 1 base respectively, with 14 bases between them. Germline loops: CDR1 SQVTM, CDR2 ANQGSEA. CDR3 in amino acids: CSVEDVGAPRTDTQYF. DNA of the CDR3: TGCAGCGTTGAAGATGTGGGGGCTCCCCGCACAGATACGCAGTATTTT.

The chain joins TRBV27 to TRBJ1-5; D gene ambiguous. Looked up from germline, CDR1 is MNHEY and CDR2 is SMNVEV (reference sequence). The CDR3 is made up of 14 amino acids. Between the trimmed V and J ends, which lost 3 bases and 4 bases, there was a span of 10 bases. The DNA for the CDR3 is TGTGCCAGCAGTTTTTTAGGAGGTAATCAGCCCCAGCATTTT. Translating it yields CASSFLGGNQPQHF.

The gene calls are TRBV19 and TRBJ1-1; a possible D gene is TRBD1 (5 bases). CDR3 length equals 15 residues. V shed 3 bases and J shed 5 bases, with 16 bases lying between them. The V gene's germline CDR1 is LNHDA and CDR2 SQIVND (reference sequence). The CDR3 nucleotides read TGTGCCAGTAGTATTTTTTTTCAGGGTGGGACTGAAGCTTTCTTT. Its translation: CASSIFFQGGTEAFF.

The chain recombines TRBV6-1 with TRBJ2-3; 9 bases map to TRBD2. Per the germline V gene, CDR1 is MNHNS and CDR2 is SASEGT. The J segment lost 5 bases and the V segment lost 4 bases, leaving 10 bases of the junction unmatched. This CDR3 comprises 16 residues. This chain's CDR3 is CASSVGTSNMGDTQYF. The CDR3 region has the DNA TGTGCCAGCAGTGTCGGGACTAGCAACATGGGAGATACGCAGTATTTT.

The chain joins TRBV9 to TRBJ2-5, with D possibly matching TRBD2 (5 bases). The CDR3 is 13 amino acids. Germline V gene data show CDR1 as SGDLS and CDR2 as YYNGEE. V lost 4 bases and J 11 bases, leaving 18 bases between the germline ends. The CDR3 region has the DNA TGTGCCAGCAGCTCCCTGGACTCTCTGGGTCAGTACTTC. It specifies CASSSLDSLGQYF.

V is TRBV15 and J is TRBJ1-4; no clear D. CDR3 length equals 16 residues. CDR1 LNHNV and CDR2 YYDKDF come from the germline V gene (reference sequence). Trimming removed 0 bases at V and 0 bases at J, with 8 bases between. This CDR3 is CATSRERFSTNEKLFF. Here the CDR3 DNA reads TGTGCCACCAGCAGAGAACGGTTCTCAACTAATGAAAAACTGTTTTTT.

This sequence joins TRBV19 and TRBJ1-5; no reliable D call. V shed 3 bases and J shed 7 bases, with 10 bases lying between them. In germline, CDR1 is LNHDA, CDR2 SQIVND (reference sequence). The CDR3 covers 13 residues. The CDR3 protein is CASSMTSYQPQHF. The CDR3 DNA sequence: TGTGCCAGTAGTATGACATCATACCAGCCCCAGCATTTT.

Notes on this clone: The sample holds other DNA sequences that translate to the same CDR3. This chain connects TRBV4-2 to TRBJ2-2, with 8 bases that match TRBD2. CDR3 length equals 14 residues. V was clipped by 1 base and J by 6 bases; unmatched bases: 1. The V gene's germline CDR1 is LGHNA and CDR2 YNFKEQ. The CDR3 DNA is TGTGCCAGCAGCCAAGCGGGGGGGCCCGGGGAGCTGTTTTTT. This codes for CASSQAGGPGELFF.

The chain combines TRBV7-2 with TRBJ2-3, with D possibly matching TRBD2 (5 bases). Germline V CDR1 and CDR2: SGHTA, FQGNSA. The CDR3 is 14 amino acids. V was shortened by 10 bases and J by 4 bases, with 18 bases between the two germline ends. Here the CDR3 reads CATALRGSSDTQYF. The CDR3 coding sequence is TGTGCCACCGCCCTGCGTGGGAGTTCAGATACGCAGTATTTT.

The rearrangement links TRBV3-1 (or the pseudogene TRBV3-2) to TRBJ1-2; D is undetermined. The CDR3 contains 13 residues. Between the trimmed V and J ends, which lost 1 base and 6 bases, there was a span of 9 bases. Germline assignment: CDR1 LGHDT and CDR2 YNNKEL (reference sequence). Here the CDR3 DNA reads TGTGCCAGCAGCCAAGTAGACAAGCATGGCTACACCTTC. Encoded protein: CASSQVDKHGYTF.

The CDR3 region has the DNA TGTGCCAGCAGGGAAACACGGACAGGGCTTAAGATGGATCAGCCCCAGCATTTT. Translation: CASRETRTGLKMDQPQHF. The J gene is TRBJ1-5, the V gene TRBV2; 8 bases line up with TRBD1. Unmatched junction bases numbered 18, after V lost 6 bases and J lost 5 bases. The CDR3 sequence is 18 residues long. Germline-derived CDR1 and CDR2 are SNHLY and FYNNEI. Full variable domain (rest looked up from reference TRBV2 and TRBJ1-5): EPEVTQTPSHQVTQMGQEVILRCVPISNHLYFYWYRQILGQKVEFLVSFYNNEISEKSEIFDDQFSVERPDGSNFTLKIRSTKLEDSAMYFCASRETRTGLKMDQPQHFGDGTRLSIL.

J is TRBJ1-2 and V is TRBV5-6; TRBD1 matches at 7 bases. Germline V gives CDR1 SGHDT, CDR2 YYEEEE. The junction had 6 bases not matched to a gene; V was cut back by 6 bases and J by 7 bases. This CDR3 is 12 amino acids long. The CDR3 spells CASKGGRVGYTF. CDR3 sequence (DNA): TGTGCCAGCAAAGGGGGCCGAGTTGGCTACACCTTC.

The chain carries TRBV28 and TRBJ1-1; TRBD1 is a possible D gene (5 bases). The CDR3 has 13 residues. CDR1 is MDHEN and CDR2 is SYDVKM in the germline V gene. V lost 7 bases to trimming and J lost 7 bases, with 16 bases between them. DNA of the CDR3: TGTGCCAGCATCTTACGCCATAGGGGTGAAGCTTTCTTT. This codes for CASILRHRGEAFF. Using reference TRBV28 and TRBJ1-1 for the parts outside the CDR3, the full variable domain is DVKVTQSSRYLVKRTGEKVFLECVQDMDHENMFWYRQDPGLGLRLIYFSYDVKMKEKGDIPEGYSVSREKKERFSLILESASTNQTSMYLCASILRHRGEAFFGQGTRLTVV.

The chain combines TRBV7-8 with TRBJ1-4; maybe TRBD1 (6 bases). Germline CDR1 reads SGHVS; CDR2 reads FQNEAQ. The CDR3 is 15 amino acids. V gave up 4 bases and J gave up 0 bases, with 9 bases separating them. The CDR3 sequence is CASSSPGATNEKLFF. The DNA of the CDR3 is TGTGCCAGCAGCTCCCCAGGGGCAACTAATGAAAAACTGTTTTTT.